Following are 5 T cell receptor beta chains from one sample sequenced in a study of cytomegalovirus exposure and HLA in healthy donors. Measured with immunoSEQ multiplex PCR; TCRdb has only the in-frame clones, and not every one. The sample includes hundreds of thousands of clones, 75% to 90% of them seen just once. The sample was PBMCs. The receptors come from a woman in her 30s in good health and CMV-seropositive.

V and J are TRBV6-1 and TRBJ2-7; the match to TRBD2 covers 7 bases. The CDR3 is 13 residues long. Germline V lookup: CDR1 MNHNS, CDR2 SASEGT. Trimming removed 2 bases from V and 4 bases from J; junction bases left unmatched: 2. The CDR3 DNA reads TGTGCCAGCAGTGAACGGGGGGTATACGAGCAGTACTTC. Translated: CASSERGVYEQYF.

The chain is built from TRBV19 and TRBJ2-6; D is ambiguous. Trimming removed 9 bases at V and 0 bases at J, with 15 bases between. There are 16 residues in the CDR3. Germline values: CDR1 LNHDA, CDR2 SQIVND (reference sequence). The CDR3 bases are TGTGCCAGCGCCTCCCCCGGGCACTCTGGGGCCAACGTCCTGACTTTC. Translating gives CASASPGHSGANVLTF.

The chain couples TRBV6-1 to TRBJ2-2; perhaps TRBD1 as D (6 bases). The germline V gene encodes CDR1 MNHNS and CDR2 SASEGT. Trimming left V 3 bases short and J 0 bases short, with 11 bases between. The CDR3 totals 16 residues. The CDR3 spells CASSEGAGTNTGELFF. The CDR3 bases are TGTGCCAGCAGTGAGGGGGCAGGGACGAACACCGGGGAGCTGTTTTTT.

The gene calls are TRBV28 and TRBJ1-1; D is unclear. The CDR3 spans 15 residues. Germline V CDR1 and CDR2: MDHEN, SYDVKM. Trimming took 3 bases from V and 4 from J, leaving 15 bases between them. The CDR3 reads CASSFGVLRGTEAFF. The CDR3 nucleotides are TGTGCCAGCAGTTTCGGAGTATTAAGAGGCACTGAAGCTTTCTTT. The full variable domain, with the rest looked up from reference TRBV28 and TRBJ1-1, is DVKVTQSSRYLVKRTGEKVFLECVQDMDHENMFWYRQDPGLGLRLIYFSYDVKMKEKGDIPEGYSVSREKKERFSLILESASTNQTSMYLCASSFGVLRGTEAFFGQGTRLTVV.

Notes on this clone: The DNA is left out, because the CDR3 cannot be placed on it with certainty; the CDR3 is given as TCRdb lists it. V gene TRBV2 combines with J gene TRBJ1-3. CDR1 is SNHLY, CDR2 FYNNEI, per germline. Ends included, the CDR3 has 15 residues. This CDR3 is CASSTSGDSGNTIYF.